This T cell receptor (beta chain) comes out of a study of T cell clonality in common variable immunodeficiency. Only a few counts were recorded for this clone. The antigen is undetermined. The read terminates 3 residues before the CDR3 end, so the remaining end is supplied by the germline J gene. Germline V gives CDR1 SGHVS, CDR2 FQNEAQ. V was cut by 6 bases and J by 6 bases, with 21 bases left in between. The CDR3 has 15 amino acids. Of CVID subjects, 15 were female and roughly 30 male, mean age roughly 40. Both groups were predominantly of Caucasian heritage. Control and CVID samples contributed equal amounts of genomic DNA. Here immunoSEQ multiplex PCR was the method, and the copy in TCRdb shows in-frame clones only, minus some. The counts give fewer than 25,000 clones, none of them seen only once; around 25% is held by the top ten. Notes on the study in general: Shared TCRbeta clones were fewer between CVID subjects than controls. In common variable immunodeficiency, TCR beta chains reportedly carried fewer deletions and N-nucleotide insertions.

Sample: peripheral blood mononuclear cells. The clonotype was recovered from a human donor with common variable immunodeficiency. The chain has TRBV7-8 and TRBJ2-7; a weak D match, TRBD1 (7 bases). CDR3 DNA, as far as it was read: TGTGCCAGCAGTACGCGGGACAGACTTTTTGGCGAG. It is translated as CASSTRDRLFGE. The whole CDR3 sequence is CASSTRDRLFGEQYF.